These T cell receptor beta chains were read from a single sample in a study of OX40 agonist ivuxolimab in advanced cancers. The data were produced by immunoSEQ multiplex PCR, yet TCRdb's version contains in-frame clones alone and is incomplete. The sample lists about 25,000 clones, about 80% occurring once. Sequencing was performed on CD4+ or CD8+ T cells sorted from blood, taken in a trial of the OX40 agonist ivuxolimab. These receptors all stem from an adult with an advanced solid tumor such as melanoma, head and neck, liver or kidney cancer. CDR3s include the opening cysteine and the closing phenylalanine or tryptophan. D genes are given only for firm matches. Size is stated for part of the rows, as once, few or many counts, or as a class when the clone is expanded.

>TRBV27|NA|NA|TRBJ2-7
CAGSPRQLPGQEQYF
TGTGCCGGCAGTCCCCGACAGTTACCCGGCCAGGAGCAGTACTTC
>TRBV6-1|TRBD1|NA|TRBJ1-1
CASSEQGAGTEAFF
TGTGCCAGCAGTGAACAGGGGGCGGGCACTGAAGCTTTCTTT
>TRBV19|TRBD2|NA|TRBJ2-2
CASSAKGRGNTGELFF
TGTGCCAGTAGTGCCAAGGGGAGGGGAAACACCGGGGAGCTGTTTTTT
>TRBV30|NA|NA|TRBJ1-1
CAWSGPWDRLGAFF
TGTGCCTGGAGTGGCCCTTGGGACCGCCTGGGGGCTTTCTTT
>TRBV20-1|NA|NA|TRBJ2-5
CSNSRGETQYF
TGCAGTAATAGTAGAGGAGAGACCCAGTACTTC
>TRBV9|NA|once|TRBJ2-5
CASSVGGMETQYF
TGTGCCAGCAGCGTAGGGGGAATGGAGACCCAGTACTTC
>TRBV7-9|NA|NA|TRBJ2-3
CASSLTQDADTQYF
TGTGCCAGCAGCTTAACCCAGGACGCAGATACGCAGTATTTT
>TRBV9|TRBD1|NA|TRBJ2-7
CASSPTGVEQYF
TGTGCCAGCAGCCCGACAGGGGTCGAGCAGTACTTC
>TRBV4-1|TRBD2|few|TRBJ2-5
CASSQDRTTSLSQETQYF
TGCGCCAGCAGCCAAGATCGGACGACTAGCCTTAGTCAAGAGACCCAGTACTTC
>TRBV2|NA|NA|TRBJ2-3
CASSGKGTYTDTQYF
TGTGCCAGCAGTGGTAAAGGCACGTACACAGATACGCAGTATTTT
>TRBV11-2|NA|once|TRBJ1-1
CASSLVRGTEAFF
TGTGCCAGCAGCTTAGTACGGGGGACTGAAGCTTTCTTT
>TRBV5-1|NA|NA|TRBJ2-5
CASSPDSGLGFETQYF
TGCGCCAGCAGCCCGGACTCAGGGCTAGGGTTTGAGACCCAGTACTTC
>TRBV7-8|NA|NA|TRBJ1-2
CATRPPPENYGYTF
TGTGCCACCAGGCCCCCACCGGAGAACTATGGCTACACCTTC
>TRBV18|NA|NA|TRBJ1-2
CASSPLTRDSGYTF
TGTGCCAGCTCACCCCTAACCCGGGACTCTGGCTACACCTTC
>TRBV28|NA|NA|TRBJ2-3
CASSTGTARGTQYF
TGTGCCAGCAGTACCGGGACTGCCCGGGGTACGCAGTATTTT
>TRBV7-3|NA|NA|TRBJ2-3
CASSLRASITDTQYF
TGTGCCAGCAGCTTAAGAGCTAGCATCACAGATACGCAGTATTTT
>TRBV28|NA|NA|TRBJ1-5
CASSLIRRLDDSNQPQHF
TGTGCCAGCAGTTTAATTCGGCGATTGGACGATAGCAATCAGCCCCAGCATTTT
>TRBV4-3|NA|NA|TRBJ1-3
CASSPTTASSGNTIYF
TGCGCCAGCAGCCCCACGACAGCCTCCTCTGGAAACACCATATATTTT
>TRBV7-9|NA|NA|TRBJ2-7
CASSSVRDEQYF
TGTGCCAGCAGTTCCGTCCGGGACGAGCAGTACTTC
>TRBV6-6|TRBD1|NA|TRBJ2-5
CASSYSGTGGRETQYF
TGTGCCAGCAGTTACTCGGGGACAGGGGGCAGGGAGACCCAGTACTTC
>TRBV19|TRBD1|NA|TRBJ2-2
CASSIGSGGANTGELFF
TGTGCCAGTAGTATAGGTTCAGGGGGCGCGAACACCGGGGAGCTGTTTTTT
>TRBV7-9|NA|NA|TRBJ2-2
CASSRVVAGELFF
TGTGCCAGCAGCAGGGTGGTCGCCGGGGAGCTGTTTTTT
>TRBV9|TRBD1|NA|TRBJ1-2
CASSEGWTGGGIYGYTF
TGTGCCAGCAGCGAGGGATGGACAGGGGGAGGAATCTATGGCTACACCTTC
>TRBV14|NA|few|TRBJ2-7
CASRPTGGLSYEQYF
TGTGCCAGCAGGCCGACGGGGGGCCTCTCCTACGAGCAGTACTTC
>TRBV7-2|TRBD2|NA|TRBJ2-2
CASSSSAGSGGARELFF
TGTGCCAGCAGCTCCTCCGCGGGTAGCGGGGGGGCCCGGGAGCTGTTTTTT
>TRBV27|TRBD2|NA|TRBJ2-7
CASSSGLGKSYEQYF
TGTGCCAGCAGTTCGGGACTAGGGAAAAGCTACGAGCAGTACTTC
>TRBV6-1|NA|NA|TRBJ2-7
CASSDSFTEQYF
TGTGCCAGCAGTGACAGTTTTACCGAGCAGTACTTC
>TRBV9|NA|NA|TRBJ1-1
CASSVAGNTEAFF
TGTGCCAGCAGCGTAGCAGGGAACACTGAAGCTTTCTTT
>TRBV5-4|NA|NA|TRBJ1-4
CASSFGNREGEKLFF
TGTGCCAGCAGCTTCGGGAACAGGGAAGGTGAAAAACTGTTTTTT
>TRBV5-1|TRBD1|NA|TRBJ1-1
CASTKGTGGRTEAFF
TGCGCCAGCACCAAGGGGACAGGGGGAAGGACTGAAGCTTTCTTT
>TRBV7-2|TRBD1|NA|TRBJ1-4
CASSATGGFATNEKLFF
TGTGCCAGCAGCGCGACAGGGGGCTTTGCAACTAATGAAAAACTGTTTTTT
>TRBV6-1|NA|NA|TRBJ1-5
CASSDSNQPQHF
TGTGCCAGCTCGGATAGCAATCAGCCCCAGCATTTT
>TRBV10-3|TRBD1|NA|TRBJ1-1
CAISGQGGTEAFF
TGTGCCATCAGCGGACAGGGAGGGACTGAAGCTTTCTTT
>TRBV2|TRBD2|NA|TRBJ2-1
CASTGTSGIKGEQFF
TGTGCCAGCACGGGGACTAGCGGGATAAAGGGGGAGCAGTTCTTC
>TRBV7-2|TRBD1|NA|TRBJ2-5
CASSLVQGVIETQYF
TGTGCCAGCAGCTTAGTACAGGGGGTGATCGAGACCCAGTACTTC
>TRBV27|TRBD1|few|TRBJ1-6
CASSLLGQGYSPLHF
TGTGCCAGCAGTTTACTTGGACAGGGTTATTCACCCCTCCACTTT
>TRBV28|NA|few|TRBJ2-3
CASSLSGADTQYF
TGTGCCAGCAGTTTAAGTGGGGCGGATACGCAGTATTTT
>TRBV11-3|NA|NA|TRBJ2-3
CASSPSSADTQYF
TGTGCCAGCAGCCCTTCCAGCGCAGATACGCAGTATTTT
>TRBV4-1|NA|NA|TRBJ2-4
CASSQAANQGRVAKNIQYF
TGCGCCAGCAGCCAAGCCGCTAACCAGGGGAGGGTAGCCAAAAACATTCAGTACTTC
>TRBV9|TRBD2|NA|TRBJ2-5
CASSVGTSGQETQYF
TGTGCCAGCAGCGTAGGGACTAGCGGGCAAGAGACCCAGTACTTC
>TRBV6-5|NA|NA|TRBJ2-1
CASSYSPASSYNEQFF
TGTGCCAGCAGTTACTCGCCGGCTAGCTCCTACAATGAGCAGTTCTTC
>TRBV28|NA|NA|TRBJ1-1
CASSPSSYRTNTEAFF
TGTGCCAGCAGTCCCTCGAGTTATAGGACGAACACTGAAGCTTTCTTT
>TRBV28|NA|NA|TRBJ1-1
CASSFPWNTEAFF
TGTGCCAGCAGTTTTCCCTGGAACACTGAAGCTTTCTTT
>TRBV9|NA|NA|TRBJ1-2
CASSAGPSASLYGYTF
TGTGCCAGCAGCGCGGGACCCTCGGCAAGTTTATATGGCTACACCTTC
>TRBV7-9|TRBD2|NA|TRBJ2-3
CASSSATSSGDTDTQYF
TGTGCCAGCAGTTCTGCCACTTCTAGCGGGGACACAGATACGCAGTATTTT
>TRBV7-9|NA|few|TRBJ1-6
CASSLSYSDSPLHF
TGTGCCAGCAGCTTATCCTATAGTGATTCACCCCTCCACTTT
>TRBV5-4|NA|NA|TRBJ2-1
CASSAGLEQFF
TGTGCCAGCAGCGCGGGACTCGAGCAGTTCTTC
>TRBV30|NA|NA|TRBJ2-7
CAWSVQQGKHEQYF
TGTGCCTGGAGTGTACAGCAGGGCAAGCACGAGCAGTACTTC
>TRBV28|NA|NA|TRBJ1-4
CASSTGTGEKLFF
TGTGCCAGCAGTACAGGGACGGGGGAAAAACTGTTTTTT
>TRBV19|TRBD2|NA|TRBJ2-7
CASSIGTSGYEQYF
TGTGCCAGTAGTATCGGGACTAGCGGCTACGAGCAGTACTTC
>TRBV7-2|TRBD2|once|TRBJ2-3
CASSGPGGDTDTQYF
TGTGCCAGCAGCGGCCCGGGGGGTGACACAGATACGCAGTATTTT
>TRBV7-2|NA|NA|TRBJ2-3
CASSFRGYSTDTQYF
TGTGCCAGCAGCTTCCGGGGGTATTCCACAGATACGCAGTATTTT
>TRBV7-9|NA|NA|TRBJ2-1
CASKGSSYNEQFF
TGTGCCAGCAAGGGGAGCTCCTACAATGAGCAGTTCTTC